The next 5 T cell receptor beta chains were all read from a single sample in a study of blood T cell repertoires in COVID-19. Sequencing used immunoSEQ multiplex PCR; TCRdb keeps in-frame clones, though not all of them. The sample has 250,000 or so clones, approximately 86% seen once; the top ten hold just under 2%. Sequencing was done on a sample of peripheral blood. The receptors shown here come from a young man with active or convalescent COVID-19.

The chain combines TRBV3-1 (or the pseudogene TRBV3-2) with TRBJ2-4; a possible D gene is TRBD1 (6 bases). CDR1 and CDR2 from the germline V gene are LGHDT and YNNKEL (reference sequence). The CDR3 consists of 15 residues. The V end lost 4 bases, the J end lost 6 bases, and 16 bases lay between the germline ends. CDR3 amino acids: CASSRDALRGNIQYF. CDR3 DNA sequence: TGTGCCAGCAGCCGGGACGCTCTCAGGGGAAACATTCAGTACTTC.

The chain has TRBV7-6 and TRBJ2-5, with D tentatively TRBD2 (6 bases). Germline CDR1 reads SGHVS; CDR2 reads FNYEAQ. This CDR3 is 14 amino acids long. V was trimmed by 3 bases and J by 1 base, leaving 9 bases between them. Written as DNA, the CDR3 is TGTGCCAGCAGCTTGGGGGGACTCCAAGAGACCCAGTACTTC. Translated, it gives CASSLGGLQETQYF.

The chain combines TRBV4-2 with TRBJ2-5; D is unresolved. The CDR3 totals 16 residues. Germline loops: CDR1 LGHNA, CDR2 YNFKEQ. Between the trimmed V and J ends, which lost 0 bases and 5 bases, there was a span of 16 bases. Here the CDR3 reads CASSQDAHLSAETQYF. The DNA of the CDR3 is TGTGCCAGCAGCCAAGACGCGCATCTAAGCGCGGAGACCCAGTACTTC.

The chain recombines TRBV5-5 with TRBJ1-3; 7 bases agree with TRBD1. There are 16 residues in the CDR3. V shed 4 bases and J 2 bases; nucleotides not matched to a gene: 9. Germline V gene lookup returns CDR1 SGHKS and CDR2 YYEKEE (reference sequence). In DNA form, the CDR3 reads TGTGCCAGCAGCGCGGACCCTGACAGGGCTGGAAACACCATATATTTT. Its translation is CASSADPDRAGNTIYF.

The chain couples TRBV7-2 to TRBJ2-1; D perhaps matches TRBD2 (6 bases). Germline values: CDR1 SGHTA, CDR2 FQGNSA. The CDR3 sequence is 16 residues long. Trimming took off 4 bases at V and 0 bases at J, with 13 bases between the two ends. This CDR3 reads CASSSPGSTSYNEQFF. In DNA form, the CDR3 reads TGTGCCAGCAGCTCCCCCGGGAGCACCTCCTACAATGAGCAGTTCTTC.